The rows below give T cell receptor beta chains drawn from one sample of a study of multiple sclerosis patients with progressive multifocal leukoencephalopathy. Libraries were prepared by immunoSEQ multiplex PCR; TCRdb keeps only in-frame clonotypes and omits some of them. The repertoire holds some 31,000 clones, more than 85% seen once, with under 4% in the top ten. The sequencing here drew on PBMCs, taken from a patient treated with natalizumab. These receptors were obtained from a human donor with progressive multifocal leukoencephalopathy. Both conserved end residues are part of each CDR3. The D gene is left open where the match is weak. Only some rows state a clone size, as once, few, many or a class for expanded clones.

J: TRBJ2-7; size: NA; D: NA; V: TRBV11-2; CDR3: CASSPWTFYEQYF; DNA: TGTGCCAGCAGCCCCTGGACGTTCTACGAGCAGTACTTC
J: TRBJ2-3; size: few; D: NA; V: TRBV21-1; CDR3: CASSTRLAWTDTQYF; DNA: TGTGCCAGCAGCACCCGCCTAGCTTGGACAGATACGCAGTATTTT
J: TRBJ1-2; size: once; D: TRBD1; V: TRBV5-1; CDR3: CASSLAPGTDTKYTF; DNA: TGCGCCAGCAGCTTGGCCCCAGGGACAGACACTAAATACACCTTC
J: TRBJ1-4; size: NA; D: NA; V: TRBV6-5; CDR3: CATRPGTNEKLFF; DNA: TGTGCCACCCGACCGGGGACTAATGAAAAACTGTTTTTT
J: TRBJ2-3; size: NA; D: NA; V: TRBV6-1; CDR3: CASSAFSSVGTDTQYF; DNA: TGTGCCAGCAGTGCCTTCTCTAGTGTCGGCACAGATACGCAGTATTTT
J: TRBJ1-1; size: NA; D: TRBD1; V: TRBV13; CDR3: CASSQPGTGVGTEAFF; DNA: TGTGCCAGCAGCCAACCCGGGACAGGGGTAGGCACTGAAGCTTTCTTT
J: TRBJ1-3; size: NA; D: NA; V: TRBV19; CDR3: CASADSLFSGNTIYF; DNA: TGTGCCAGTGCGGACAGCCTTTTCTCTGGAAACACCATATATTTT
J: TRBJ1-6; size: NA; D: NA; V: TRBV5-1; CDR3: CASSLVEGNSPLHF; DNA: TGCGCCAGCAGCTTGGTGGAGGGGAATTCACCCCTCCACTTT
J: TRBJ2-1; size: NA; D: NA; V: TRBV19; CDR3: CASSFLNPGEQFF; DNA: TGTGCCAGTAGTTTCCTTAACCCAGGCGAGCAGTTCTTC
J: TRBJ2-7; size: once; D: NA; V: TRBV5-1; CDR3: CASSRGNEQYF; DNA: TGCGCCAGCAGTCGGGGGAACGAGCAGTACTTC
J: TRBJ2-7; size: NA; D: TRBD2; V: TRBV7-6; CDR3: CASSWGSGRAPYEQYF; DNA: TGTGCCAGCAGCTGGGGTAGCGGGAGGGCCCCCTACGAGCAGTACTTC
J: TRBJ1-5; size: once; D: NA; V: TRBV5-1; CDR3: CASSLSGSGGNQPQHF; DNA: TGCGCCAGCAGCTTGTCGGGATCAGGTGGCAATCAGCCCCAGCATTTT
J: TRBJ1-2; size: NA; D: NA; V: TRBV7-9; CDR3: CASSLIGEGYTF; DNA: TGTGCCAGCAGCTTGATCGGGGAAGGCTACACCTTC
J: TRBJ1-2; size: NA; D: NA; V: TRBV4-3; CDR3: CASSQLTGDGGYTF; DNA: TGCGCCAGCAGCCAGCTTACAGGAGATGGAGGCTACACCTTC
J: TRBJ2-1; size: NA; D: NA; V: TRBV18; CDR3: CASSPPGSGRLTEQFF; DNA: TGTGCCAGCTCACCCCCGGGGAGCGGGCGTCTTACTGAGCAGTTCTTC
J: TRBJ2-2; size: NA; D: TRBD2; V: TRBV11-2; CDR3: CASSLLAGKGELFF; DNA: TGTGCCAGCAGCCTACTAGCGGGAAAGGGGGAGCTGTTTTTT
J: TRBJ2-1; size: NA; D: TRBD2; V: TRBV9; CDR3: CASSVAGGGDEQFF; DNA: TGTGCCAGCAGCGTTGCGGGAGGGGGGGATGAGCAGTTCTTC
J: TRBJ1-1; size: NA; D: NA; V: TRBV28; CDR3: CASSLLGEMNTEAFF; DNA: TGTGCCAGCAGTTTACTAGGGGAAATGAACACTGAAGCTTTCTTT
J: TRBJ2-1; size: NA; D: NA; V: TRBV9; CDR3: CASSVDARNEQFF; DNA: TGTGCCAGCAGCGTAGACGCACGCAATGAGCAGTTCTTC
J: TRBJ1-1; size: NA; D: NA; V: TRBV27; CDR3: CASSLTVNTEAFF; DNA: TGTGCCAGCAGCCTGACGGTGAACACTGAAGCTTTCTTT
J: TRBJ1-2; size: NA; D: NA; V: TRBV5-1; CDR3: CASSVGTSDYGYTF; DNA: TGCGCCAGCAGCGTGGGGACCTCGGACTATGGCTACACCTTC
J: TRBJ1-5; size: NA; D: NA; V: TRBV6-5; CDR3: CASSYNEDQPQHF; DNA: TGTGCCAGCAGTTATAATGAGGATCAGCCCCAGCATTTT
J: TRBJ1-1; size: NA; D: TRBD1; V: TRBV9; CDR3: CASSPWTGVSLEAFF; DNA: TGTGCCAGCAGCCCCTGGACAGGGGTGTCCCTCGAAGCTTTCTTT
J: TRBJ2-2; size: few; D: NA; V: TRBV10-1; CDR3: CASSAGPTGELFF; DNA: TGCGCCAGCAGTGCGGGACCCACCGGGGAGCTGTTTTTT
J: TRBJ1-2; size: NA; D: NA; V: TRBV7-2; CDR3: CASSPGGGRGGYTF; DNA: TGTGCCAGCAGCCCCGGAGGAGGGAGAGGAGGCTACACCTTC
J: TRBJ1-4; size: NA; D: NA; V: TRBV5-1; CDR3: CASSFRDNEKLFF; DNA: TGCGCCAGCAGCTTTCGGGACAATGAAAAACTGTTTTTT
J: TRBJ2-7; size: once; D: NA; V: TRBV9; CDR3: CASSVGSWDEQYF; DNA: TGTGCCAGCAGCGTGGGCAGCTGGGACGAGCAGTACTTC
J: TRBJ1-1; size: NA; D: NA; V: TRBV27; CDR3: CASGNRVRAFF; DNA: TGTGCCAGCGGGAACAGGGTGCGGGCTTTCTTT
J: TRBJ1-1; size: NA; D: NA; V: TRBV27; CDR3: CASSPLLGNTEAFF; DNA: TGTGCCAGCAGCCCCCTTCTGGGGAACACTGAAGCTTTCTTT
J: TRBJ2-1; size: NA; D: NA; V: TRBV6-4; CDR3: CASSEQTSSNGQFF; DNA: TGTGCCAGCAGTGAACAGACTAGTTCAAATGGGCAGTTCTTC
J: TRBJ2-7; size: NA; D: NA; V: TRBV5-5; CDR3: CASREQVQRVYEQYF; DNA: TGTGCCAGCAGGGAACAGGTTCAGAGGGTCTACGAGCAGTACTTC
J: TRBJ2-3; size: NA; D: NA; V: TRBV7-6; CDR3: CASSLAIADTQYF; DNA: TGTGCCAGCAGCTTAGCAATAGCAGATACGCAGTATTTT
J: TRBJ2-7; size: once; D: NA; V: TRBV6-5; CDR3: CASSYSYSSYEQYF; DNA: TGTGCCAGCAGTTACTCTTACAGCTCCTACGAGCAGTACTTC
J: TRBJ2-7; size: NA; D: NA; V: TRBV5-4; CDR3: CASTRHGGIHEQYF; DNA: TGTGCCAGCACCAGGCACGGGGGAATCCACGAGCAGTACTTC
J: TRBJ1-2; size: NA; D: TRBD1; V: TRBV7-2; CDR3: CASSPTPGQGARGYTF; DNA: TGTGCCAGCAGTCCTACACCGGGACAGGGGGCGCGGGGCTACACCTTC
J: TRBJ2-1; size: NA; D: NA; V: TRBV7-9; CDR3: CASSLVAYEQFF; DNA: TGTGCCAGCAGCTTAGTTGCATATGAGCAGTTCTTC
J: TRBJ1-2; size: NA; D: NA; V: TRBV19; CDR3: CASSIIQAAGYTF; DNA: TGTGCCAGTAGTATCATACAGGCAGCCGGCTACACCTTC
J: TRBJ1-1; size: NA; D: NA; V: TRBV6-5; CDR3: CATHLLREDTEAFF; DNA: TGTGCCACCCATCTACTCAGGGAGGACACTGAAGCTTTCTTT
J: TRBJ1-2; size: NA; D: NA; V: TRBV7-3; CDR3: CASTQGRGYGYTF; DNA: TGTGCCAGCACCCAGGGCAGGGGCTATGGCTACACCTTC
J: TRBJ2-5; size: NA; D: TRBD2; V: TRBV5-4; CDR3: CASSFTTSGETQYF; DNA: TGTGCCAGCAGCTTTACGACTAGCGGAGAGACCCAGTACTTC
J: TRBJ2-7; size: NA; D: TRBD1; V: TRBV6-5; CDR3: CASSDRQGNEQYF; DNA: TGTGCCAGCAGTGATCGACAGGGAAACGAGCAGTACTTC
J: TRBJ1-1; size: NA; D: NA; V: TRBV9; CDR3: CASSVKQGLEAFF; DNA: TGTGCCAGCAGCGTAAAACAGGGCCTTGAAGCTTTCTTT
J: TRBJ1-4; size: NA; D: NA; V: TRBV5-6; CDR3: CASSWAGEEKLFF; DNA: TGTGCCAGCAGCTGGGCAGGGGAGGAAAAACTGTTTTTT
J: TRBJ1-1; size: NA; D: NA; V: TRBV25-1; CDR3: CASRLTLRGNTEAFF; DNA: TGTGCCAGCAGACTCACCCTTAGAGGAAACACTGAAGCTTTCTTT
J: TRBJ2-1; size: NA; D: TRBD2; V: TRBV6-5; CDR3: CASSRLAQFF; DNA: TGTGCCAGCAGCAGACTAGCCCAGTTCTTC
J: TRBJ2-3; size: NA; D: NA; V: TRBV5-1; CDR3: CASSLERITDTQYF; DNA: TGCGCCAGCAGCTTGGAGCGGATCACAGATACGCAGTATTTT
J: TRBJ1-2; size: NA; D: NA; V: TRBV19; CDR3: CASSTHGGLGYGYTF; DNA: TGTGCCAGTAGTACCCATGGAGGGTTGGGCTATGGCTACACCTTC
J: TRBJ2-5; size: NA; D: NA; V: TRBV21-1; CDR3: CASSTPHSGTSGAPYQETQYF; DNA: TGTGCCAGCAGCACCCCCCACTCCGGGACTAGCGGCGCCCCGTACCAAGAGACCCAGTACTTC
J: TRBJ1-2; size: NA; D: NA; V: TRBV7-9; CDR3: CASSTDNYGYTF; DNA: TGTGCCAGCAGCACAGATAACTATGGCTACACCTTC
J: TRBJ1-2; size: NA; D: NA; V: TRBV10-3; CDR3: CAISESTYYGYTF; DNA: TGTGCCATCAGTGAGTCGACCTACTATGGCTACACCTTC
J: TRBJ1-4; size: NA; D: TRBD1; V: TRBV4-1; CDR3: CASSQMAGTGGGKLFF; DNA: TGCGCCAGCAGCCAAATGGCGGGGACAGGGGGTGGAAAACTGTTTTTT
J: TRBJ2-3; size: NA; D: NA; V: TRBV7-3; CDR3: CASSLRGPTLLTDTQYF; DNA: TGTGCCAGCAGCTTAAGGGGACCAACATTACTCACAGATACGCAGTATTTT